This passage covers 9 T cell receptor beta chains from one sample sequenced in a study of Ad26.COV2.S vaccination and SARS-CoV-2 variants. The treatment here: 15 to 20 received Ad26.COV2.S at low or high dose, single or two shots; several received placebo; per-sample allocation not given. Sampling occurred on day 63 after the first vaccine or placebo injection. Profiling relied on immunoSEQ multiplex PCR, and the TCRdb table lists in-frame clones only, not all of them. This table has around 270,000 clones, around 88% appearing once. The sample in question was peripheral blood, obtained in a trial of Ad26.COV2.S vaccine versus placebo. All receptors derive from a person between 18 and 59 years old who received the Ad26.COV2.S COVID-19 vaccine or a placebo.

The V call is TRBV9, the J call TRBJ1-6, with D maybe TRBD1 (5 bases). The CDR3 spans 17 residues. The germline V gene has CDR1 SGDLS and CDR2 YYNGEE. Trimming removed 3 bases at V and 0 bases at J, with 13 bases between. The CDR3 loop reads CASSGRGSGSYNSPLHF. CDR3 sequence (DNA): TGTGCCAGCAGCGGACGGGGGAGTGGCTCCTATAATTCACCCCTCCACTTT.

This chain links TRBV6-5 with TRBJ1-2; D perhaps matches TRBD1 (6 bases). Between the trimmed V and J ends, which lost 4 bases and 4 bases, there was a span of 10 bases. CDR3 length equals 13 residues. In germline, CDR1 is MNHEY, CDR2 SVGAGI. CDR3: CASSSNRAYGYTF. The CDR3 nucleotides are TGTGCCAGCAGTTCTAACAGGGCCTATGGCTACACCTTC.

This sequence joins TRBV11-2 and TRBJ2-7; D gene unclear. Germline CDR1 reads SGHAT; CDR2 reads FQNNGV. The CDR3 contains 11 residues. Trimming took 4 bases from V and 10 from J, leaving 11 bases between them. Here the CDR3 reads CASSSATKQYF. The CDR3 nucleotides are TGTGCCAGCAGCTCAGCTACCAAACAGTACTTC.

In its sample, this clone was seen many times. This chain uses TRBV11-2 with TRBJ2-1; D gene uncertain. Germline assignment: CDR1 SGHAT and CDR2 FQNNGV. The CDR3 is 17 amino acids. The V end was cut by 5 bases, the J end by 7 bases, with 24 bases between. This chain's CDR3 is CASSPLTGRTMGNEQFF. CDR3 coding DNA: TGTGCCAGCAGCCCACTTACGGGCCGCACGATGGGGAATGAGCAGTTCTTC.

The rearrangement uses TRBV6-5 and TRBJ2-3; 7 bases match TRBD2. From germline, CDR1 is MNHEY and CDR2 SVGAGI. J lost 4 bases, V lost 2 bases, and 9 bases had no gene match. CDR3 length: 16 residues. The CDR3 reads CASSYTAGRVADTQYF. CDR3 sequence (DNA): TGTGCCAGCAGTTACACTGCGGGGAGGGTTGCAGATACGCAGTATTTT.

J is TRBJ2-3 and V is TRBV19, with 11 positions matching TRBD2. The CDR3 is 15 amino acids. V was pared by 2 bases and J by 6 bases, with 4 bases of the junction left unmatched. Germline V lookup: CDR1 LNHDA, CDR2 SQIVND (reference sequence). In DNA form, the CDR3 reads TGTGCCAGTAGTATACTAGCGGGAGGTCGGGATACGCAGTATTTT. It encodes CASSILAGGRDTQYF.

This clone was observed a single time. V gene TRBV7-9 combines with J gene TRBJ2-1; D is uncertain. The CDR3 covers 15 residues. Germline CDR1 reads SEHNR; CDR2 reads FQNEAQ (reference sequence). V was cut by 2 bases and J by 2 bases, with 10 bases left in between. As DNA, the CDR3 is TGTGCCAGCAGCTTAATTGGGGAAACCTACAATGAGCAGTTCTTC. This sequence encodes CASSLIGETYNEQFF.

In its sample, this clone was seen once. V gene TRBV7-9 combines with J gene TRBJ2-3; 7 nucleotides align to TRBD1. The CDR3 has 12 amino acids. The junction had 4 bases not matched to a gene; V was cut back by 7 bases and J by 6 bases. Germline CDR1 is SEHNR and CDR2 is FQNEAQ (reference sequence). The CDR3 loop is CASTIGGDTQYF. The CDR3 nucleotides are TGTGCCAGCACCATAGGGGGCGATACGCAGTATTTT. Supplemented by reference TRBV7-9 and TRBJ2-3, the full variable domain reads DTGVSQNPRHKITKRGQNVTFRCDPISEHNRLYWYRQTLGQGPEFLTYFQNEAQLEKSRLLSDRFSAERPKGSFSTLEIQRTEQGDSAMYLCASTIGGDTQYFGPGTRLTVL.

The chain employs TRBV19 and TRBJ2-3; D is possibly TRBD1 (5 bases). The V end lost 4 bases, the J end lost 5 bases, and 13 bases lay between the germline ends. The CDR3 consists of 14 residues. CDR1 and CDR2 (germline): LNHDA, SQIVND (reference sequence). In DNA form, the CDR3 reads TGTGCCAGTAGTACCACAGGTCCCGGAGATACGCAGTATTTT. Its translation is CASSTTGPGDTQYF.